What follows are 7 T cell receptor beta chains derived from one specimen sequenced in a study of T cell responses to AZD1222 COVID-19 vaccine. Libraries were prepared by immunoSEQ multiplex PCR; TCRdb keeps only in-frame clonotypes and omits some of them. The sample holds about 130,000 clones, 90% seen once. The sample consisted of peripheral blood, taken on day 0 of AZD1222 vaccination. Every receptor here comes from an adult in good health.

This sequence joins TRBV19 and TRBJ2-2; D is possibly TRBD1 or TRBD2 (5 bases each). V lost 5 bases and J 0 bases, leaving 13 bases between the germline ends. Germline V gene lookup returns CDR1 LNHDA and CDR2 SQIVND (reference sequence). This CDR3 is 16 amino acids long. For the CDR3, the DNA is TGTGCCAGTAGTGGGACGGGGAAAACGAACACCGGGGAGCTGTTTTTT. Protein: CASSGTGKTNTGELFF.

This sequence joins TRBV2 and TRBJ1-3; D not certain. The CDR3 length is 18 residues. V was clipped by 7 bases and J by 7 bases, with 29 bases between them. Germline CDR1 reads SNHLY; CDR2 reads FYNNEI. The CDR3 DNA reads TGTGCCAGCACCCCCTGGTCGTCCCCCCCGGGGATTGGGAACACCATATATTTT. Translated: CASTPWSSPPGIGNTIYF.

J is TRBJ2-3 and V is TRBV6-2 or TRBV6-3; 11 positions match TRBD2. Losses at the gene ends were 2 bases for V and 5 bases for J; bases not matched to a gene: 3. This CDR3 is 15 amino acids long. Looked up from germline, CDR1 is MNHEY and CDR2 is SVGEGT. This CDR3 reads CASSYIAGGIDTQYF. For the CDR3, the DNA is TGTGCCAGCAGTTACATAGCGGGGGGGATAGATACGCAGTATTTT.

The chain links TRBV4-3 to TRBJ1-2, with 10 bases aligning to TRBD1. Germline V gives CDR1 LGHNA, CDR2 YSLEER. The CDR3 consists of 15 residues. V lost 0 bases, J lost 4 bases, and 2 bases stayed unmatched. CDR3 sequence (DNA): TGCGCCAGCAGCCAAGATTGGACAGGGGGCTATGGCTACACCTTC. Translation gives CASSQDWTGGYGYTF.

The gene calls are TRBV6-5 and TRBJ1-6, with 8 bases matching TRBD1. Germline values: CDR1 MNHEY, CDR2 SVGAGI. This CDR3 is built from 16 residues. Germline trimming cut 3 bases from V and 5 bases from J; bases unmatched to any gene: 6. The CDR3 is CASSYANRGDNSPLHF. The CDR3 bases are TGTGCCAGCAGTTATGCCAACAGGGGGGATAATTCACCCCTCCACTTT.

This clone has a single count. V gene TRBV20-1 combines with J gene TRBJ1-3, with 11 bases that match TRBD1. CDR1 and CDR2 (germline): DFQATT, SNEGSKA (reference sequence). This CDR3 contains 11 residues. The CDR3 loop reads CGQGAGNTIYF. In nucleotides, the CDR3 is TGCGGACAGGGGGCGGGAAACACCATATATTTT.

V gene TRBV18 combines with J gene TRBJ1-1; no definite D call. Trimming removed 2 bases at V and 1 base at J, with 5 bases between. CDR1 is KGHSH, CDR2 LQKENI, per germline. The CDR3 is 13 residues long. DNA for the CDR3: TGTGCCAGCTCACCAGCGGAGAACACTGAAGCTTTCTTT. As protein: CASSPAENTEAFF.